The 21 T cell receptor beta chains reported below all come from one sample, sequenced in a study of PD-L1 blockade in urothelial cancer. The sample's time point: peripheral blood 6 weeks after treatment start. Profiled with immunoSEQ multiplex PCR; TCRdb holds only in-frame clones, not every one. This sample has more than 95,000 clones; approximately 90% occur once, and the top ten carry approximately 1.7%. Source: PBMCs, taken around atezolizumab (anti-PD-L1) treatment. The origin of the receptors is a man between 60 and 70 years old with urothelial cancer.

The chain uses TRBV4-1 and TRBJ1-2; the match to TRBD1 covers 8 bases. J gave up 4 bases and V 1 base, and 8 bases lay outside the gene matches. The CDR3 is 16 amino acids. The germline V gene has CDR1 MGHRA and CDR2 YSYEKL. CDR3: CASSQGVRQGTYGYTF. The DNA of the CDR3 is TGCGCCAGCAGCCAAGGTGTTCGACAGGGGACCTATGGCTACACCTTC.

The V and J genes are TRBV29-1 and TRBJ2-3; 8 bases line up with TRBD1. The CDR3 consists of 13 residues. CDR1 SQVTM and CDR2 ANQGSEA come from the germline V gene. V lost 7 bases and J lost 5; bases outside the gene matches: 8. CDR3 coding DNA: TGCAGCGCAGAGCAGGGGGCAGGAGATACGCAGTATTTT. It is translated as CSAEQGAGDTQYF.

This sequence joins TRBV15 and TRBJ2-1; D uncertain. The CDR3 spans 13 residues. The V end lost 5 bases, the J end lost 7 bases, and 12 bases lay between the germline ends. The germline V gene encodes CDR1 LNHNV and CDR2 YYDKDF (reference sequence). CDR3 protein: CATSPGRWNEQFF. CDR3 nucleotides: TGTGCCACCAGCCCAGGTCGCTGGAATGAGCAGTTCTTC.

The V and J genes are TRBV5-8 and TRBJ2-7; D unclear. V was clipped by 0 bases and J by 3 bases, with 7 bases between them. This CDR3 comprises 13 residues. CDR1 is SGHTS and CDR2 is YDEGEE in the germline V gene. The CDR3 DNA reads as TGTGCCAGCAGCTTGGACAGTTACTACGAGCAGTACTTC. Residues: CASSLDSYYEQYF.

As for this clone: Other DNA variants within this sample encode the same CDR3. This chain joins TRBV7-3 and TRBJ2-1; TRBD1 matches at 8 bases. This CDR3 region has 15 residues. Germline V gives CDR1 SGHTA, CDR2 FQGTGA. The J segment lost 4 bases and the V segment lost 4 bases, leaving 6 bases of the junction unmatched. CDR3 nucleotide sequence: TGTGCCAGCAGCTCTGGACAGGGAGTGTACAATGAGCAGTTCTTC. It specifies CASSSGQGVYNEQFF.

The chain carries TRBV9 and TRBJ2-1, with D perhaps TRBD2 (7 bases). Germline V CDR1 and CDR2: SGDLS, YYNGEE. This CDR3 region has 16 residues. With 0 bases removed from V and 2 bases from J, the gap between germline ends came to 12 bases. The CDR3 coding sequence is TGTGCCAGCAGCGTAGTAGGCGGGGGCCCCTACAATGAGCAGTTCTTC. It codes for CASSVVGGGPYNEQFF.

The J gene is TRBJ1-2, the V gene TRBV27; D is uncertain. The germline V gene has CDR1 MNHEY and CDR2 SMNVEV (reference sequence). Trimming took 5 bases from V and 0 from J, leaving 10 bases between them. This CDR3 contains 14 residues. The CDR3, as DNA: TGTGCCAGCAGTCAGTCGAAAGCTAACTATGGCTACACCTTC. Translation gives CASSQSKANYGYTF.

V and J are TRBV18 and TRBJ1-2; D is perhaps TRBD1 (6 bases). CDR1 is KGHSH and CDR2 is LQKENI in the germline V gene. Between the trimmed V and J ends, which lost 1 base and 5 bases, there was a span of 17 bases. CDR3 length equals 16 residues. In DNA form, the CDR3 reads TGTGCCAGCTCACCACAAGGCTACAGGGTTGCTTATGGCTACACCTTC. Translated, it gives CASSPQGYRVAYGYTF.

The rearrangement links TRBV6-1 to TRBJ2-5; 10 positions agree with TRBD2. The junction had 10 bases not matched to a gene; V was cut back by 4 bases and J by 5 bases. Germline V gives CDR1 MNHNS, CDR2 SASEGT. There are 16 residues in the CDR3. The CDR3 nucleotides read TGTGCCAGCAGTGGCGGAAGCGGGAGGGCGGGCGAGACCCAGTACTTC. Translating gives CASSGGSGRAGETQYF.

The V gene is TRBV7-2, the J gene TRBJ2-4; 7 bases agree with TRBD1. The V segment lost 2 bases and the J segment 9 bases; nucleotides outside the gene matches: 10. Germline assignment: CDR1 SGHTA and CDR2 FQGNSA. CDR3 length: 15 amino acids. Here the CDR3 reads CASSLHRDSLSIQYF. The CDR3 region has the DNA TGTGCCAGCAGCTTACATAGGGACAGCTTAAGCATTCAGTACTTC.

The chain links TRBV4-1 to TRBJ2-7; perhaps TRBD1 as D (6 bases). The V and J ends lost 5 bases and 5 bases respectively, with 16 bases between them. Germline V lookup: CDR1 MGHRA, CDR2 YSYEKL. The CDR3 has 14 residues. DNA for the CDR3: TGCGCCAGCAGCTCGCAGGGGACAATTAACGAGCAGTACTTC. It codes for CASSSQGTINEQYF.

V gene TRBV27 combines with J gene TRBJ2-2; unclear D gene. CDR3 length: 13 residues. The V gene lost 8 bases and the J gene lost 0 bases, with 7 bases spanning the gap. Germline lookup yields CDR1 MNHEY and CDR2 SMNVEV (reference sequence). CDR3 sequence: CASVPANTGELFF. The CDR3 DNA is TGTGCCAGCGTCCCAGCGAACACCGGGGAGCTGTTTTTT.

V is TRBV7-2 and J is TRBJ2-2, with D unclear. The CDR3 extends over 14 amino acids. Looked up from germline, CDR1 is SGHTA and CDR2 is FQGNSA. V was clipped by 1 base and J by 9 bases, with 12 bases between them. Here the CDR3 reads CASSLVLTFRELFF. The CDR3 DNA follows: TGTGCCAGCAGCTTAGTACTAACCTTCCGGGAGCTGTTTTTT. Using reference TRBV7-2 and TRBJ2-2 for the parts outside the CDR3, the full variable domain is GAGVSQSPSNKVTEKGKDVELRCDPISGHTALYWYRQSLGQGLEFLIYFQGNSAPDKSGLPSDRFSAERTGGSVSTLTIQRTQQEDSAVYLCASSLVLTFRELFFGEGSRLTVL.

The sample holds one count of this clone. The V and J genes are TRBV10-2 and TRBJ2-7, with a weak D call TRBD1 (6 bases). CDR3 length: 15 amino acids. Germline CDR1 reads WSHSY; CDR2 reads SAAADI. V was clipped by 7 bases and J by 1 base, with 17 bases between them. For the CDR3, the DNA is TGCGCCAGCACCAAAGAGGACAGCGGATCCTACGAGCAGTACTTC. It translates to CASTKEDSGSYEQYF.

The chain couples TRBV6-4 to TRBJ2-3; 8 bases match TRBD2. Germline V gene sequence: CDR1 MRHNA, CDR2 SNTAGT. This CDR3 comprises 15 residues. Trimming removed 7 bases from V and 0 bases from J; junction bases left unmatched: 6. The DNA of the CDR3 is TGTGCCAGCACCAAAGCGGGAGCAAGCACAGATACGCAGTATTTT. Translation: CASTKAGASTDTQYF.

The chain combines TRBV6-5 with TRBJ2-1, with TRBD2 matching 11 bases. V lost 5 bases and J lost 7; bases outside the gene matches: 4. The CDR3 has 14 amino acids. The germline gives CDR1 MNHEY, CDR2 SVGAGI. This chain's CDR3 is CASSTGTSGNEQFF. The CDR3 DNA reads TGTGCCAGCAGTACCGGGACTAGCGGTAATGAGCAGTTCTTC.

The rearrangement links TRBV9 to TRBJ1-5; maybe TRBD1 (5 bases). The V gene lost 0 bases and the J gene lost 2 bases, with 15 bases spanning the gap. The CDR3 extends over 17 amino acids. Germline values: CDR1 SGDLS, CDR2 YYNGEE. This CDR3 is CASSVDPGGAGNQPQHF. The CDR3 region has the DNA TGTGCCAGCAGCGTAGACCCTGGAGGGGCCGGCAATCAGCCCCAGCATTTT.

The CDR3 protein is CASSRTGQQGYEQYF. The CDR3 DNA follows: TGTGCCAGTAGTCGCACAGGTCAGCAAGGGTACGAGCAGTACTTC. The chain carries TRBV19 and TRBJ2-7, with D possibly being TRBD1 (5 bases). Germline V gene lookup returns CDR1 LNHDA and CDR2 SQIVND (reference sequence). The CDR3 is 15 residues long. V shed 5 bases and J shed 4 bases, with 18 bases lying between them. The variable domain in full, completed from reference TRBV19 and TRBJ2-7, reads DGGITQSPKYLFRKEGQNVTLSCEQNLNHDAMYWYRQDPGQGLRLIYYSQIVNDFQKGDIAEGYSVSREKKESFPLTVTSAQKNPTAFYLCASSRTGQQGYEQYFGPGTRLTVT.

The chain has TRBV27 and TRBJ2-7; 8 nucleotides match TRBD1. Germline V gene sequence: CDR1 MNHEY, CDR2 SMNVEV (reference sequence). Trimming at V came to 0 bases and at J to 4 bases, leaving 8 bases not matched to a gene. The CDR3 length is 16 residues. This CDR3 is CASSLSGQGAKYEQYF. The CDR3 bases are TGTGCCAGCAGTTTATCGGGGCAGGGGGCAAAATACGAGCAGTACTTC.

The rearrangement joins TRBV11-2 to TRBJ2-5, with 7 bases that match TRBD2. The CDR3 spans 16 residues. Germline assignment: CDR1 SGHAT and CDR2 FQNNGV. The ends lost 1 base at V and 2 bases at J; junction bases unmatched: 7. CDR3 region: CASSLGPLAFQETQYF. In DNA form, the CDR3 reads TGTGCCAGCAGCTTAGGCCCACTAGCGTTTCAAGAGACCCAGTACTTC.

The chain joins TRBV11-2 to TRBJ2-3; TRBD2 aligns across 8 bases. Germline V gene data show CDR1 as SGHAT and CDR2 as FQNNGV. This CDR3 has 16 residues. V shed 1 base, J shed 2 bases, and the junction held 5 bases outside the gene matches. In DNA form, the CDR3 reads TGTGCCAGCAGCTTAGGCCGCGGGGGGATCACAGATACGCAGTATTTT. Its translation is CASSLGRGGITDTQYF.